The 4 T cell receptor beta chains below all came from one sample that was sequenced in a study of shared clonotypes between healthy human individuals. The protocol was immunoSEQ multiplex PCR, while the TCRdb copy is restricted to in-frame clones and leaves out a portion. Of approximately 2,000,000 clones detected, about nine tenths appear once; the ten largest clones hold 0.37%. Source material: naive CD4+ T cells from PBMCs. The subset denotes: CD45RA+ positively selected. The receptors come from a young man in good health. Some clones in this sample may be carry-over from other donors' samples.

This chain links TRBV7-3 with TRBJ2-1; maybe TRBD1 (6 bases). This CDR3 contains 12 residues. V lost 5 bases and J lost 12, with 14 bases in between. From germline, CDR1 is SGHTA and CDR2 FQGTGA. This CDR3 reads CASSPTGLGQFF. The CDR3 region has the DNA TGTGCCAGCAGCCCAACAGGGCTAGGGCAGTTCTTC. The full variable domain, rest sourced from reference TRBV7-3 and TRBJ2-1, is GAGVSQTPSNKVTEKGKYVELRCDPISGHTALYWYRQSLGQGPEFLIYFQGTGAADDSGLPNDRFFAVRPEGSVSTLKIQRTERGDSAVYLCASSPTGLGQFFGPGTRLTVL.

This clone was seen only a few times. Other nucleotide sequences from this sample produce the same CDR3. The rearrangement links TRBV2 to TRBJ2-7, with D unclear. This CDR3 comprises 11 residues. The V gene lost 6 bases and the J gene lost 4 bases, with 7 bases spanning the gap. The V gene's germline CDR1 is SNHLY and CDR2 FYNNEI. The CDR3 DNA reads as TGTGCCAGCAGCCCCAGTTACGAGCAGTACTTC. It yields the protein CASSPSYEQYF.

V gene TRBV9 combines with J gene TRBJ2-7, with D hard to call. Germline V CDR1 and CDR2: SGDLS, YYNGEE. This CDR3 region has 13 residues. V shed 4 bases and J shed 5 bases, with 13 bases lying between them. This CDR3 reads CASSSRAGDEQYF. For the CDR3, the DNA is TGTGCCAGCAGCTCCCGAGCAGGAGACGAGCAGTACTTC.

The chain couples TRBV7-9 to TRBJ2-2; 11 positions match TRBD2. Looked up from germline, CDR1 is SEHNR and CDR2 is FQNEAQ (reference sequence). This CDR3 has 16 amino acids. V shed 11 bases, J shed 2 bases, and the junction held 10 bases outside the gene matches. The CDR3 reads CAPRTSGPPNTGELFF. CDR3 nucleotide sequence: TGTGCCCCCCGGACTAGCGGGCCCCCCAACACCGGGGAGCTGTTTTTT. The full variable domain, completed using reference TRBV7-9 and TRBJ2-2, is DTGVSQNPRHKITKRGQNVTFRCDPISEHNRLYWYRQTLGQGPEFLTYFQNEAQLEKSRLLSDRFSAERPKGSFSTLEIQRTEQGDSAMYLCAPRTSGPPNTGELFFGEGSRLTVL.